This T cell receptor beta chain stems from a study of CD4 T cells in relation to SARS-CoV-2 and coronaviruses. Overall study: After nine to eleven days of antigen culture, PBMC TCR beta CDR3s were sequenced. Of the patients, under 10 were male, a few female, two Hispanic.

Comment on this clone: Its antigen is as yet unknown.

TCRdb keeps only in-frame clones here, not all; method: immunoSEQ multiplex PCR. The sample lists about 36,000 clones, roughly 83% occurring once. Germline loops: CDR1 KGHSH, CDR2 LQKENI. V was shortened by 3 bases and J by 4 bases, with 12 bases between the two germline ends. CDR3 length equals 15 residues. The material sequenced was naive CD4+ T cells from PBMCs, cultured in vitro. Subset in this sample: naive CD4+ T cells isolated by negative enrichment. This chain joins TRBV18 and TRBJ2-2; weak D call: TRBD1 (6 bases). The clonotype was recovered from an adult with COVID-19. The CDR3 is CASSPDTGFTGELFF. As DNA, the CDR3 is TGTGCCAGCTCACCTGATACAGGGTTCACCGGGGAGCTGTTTTTT.